Below, 19 T cell receptor beta chains from the same sample are listed, as sequenced in a study of blood T cells in healthy people across ages. Next came a second PCR, run for about 7 to 12 cycles, which used a sample-barcoded 5' primer along with a J-beta primer mix. TCRdb independently ran MiXCR on the 5' RACE reads; one entry per CDR3 protein. The sample lists 250,000 to 300,000 distinct CDR3 sequences, roughly 26% seen once, with around 30% in the top ten. The sequencing input was blood. The receptor source for this set is a woman aged 70 to 79 in good health.

V is TRBV12-3 or TRBV12-4 and J is TRBJ1-5; 7 bases fit TRBD1. CDR3 length: 14 residues. The V segment lost 6 bases and the J segment 7 bases; nucleotides outside the gene matches: 9. CDR3 sequence (DNA): TGTGCCAGCAGGGTAACAGGGGTAACCCAGCCCCAGCATTTT. Amino acids: CASRVTGVTQPQHF.

This clonotype was detected only a few times. This rearrangement joins TRBV5-4 to TRBJ1-3, with D possibly matching TRBD1 (5 bases). Germline CDR1 SGHNT, CDR2 YYREEE (reference sequence). V lost 0 bases and J 0 bases, leaving 13 bases between the germline ends. This CDR3 comprises 17 residues. The CDR3 DNA sequence: TGTGCCAGCAGCTTGGGCCAGGGATCCCACTCTGGAAACACCATATATTTT. As protein: CASSLGQGSHSGNTIYF.

CDR3 bases: TGTGCCACCAGTGATTCGGGGGTCTATGGCTACACCTTC. It is translated as CATSDSGVYGYTF. The V and J genes are TRBV24-1 and TRBJ1-2, with TRBD1 as a possible D gene (5 bases). The CDR3 has 13 residues. CDR1 and CDR2 from the germline V gene are KGHDR and SFDVKD. Trimming stripped 2 bases from V and 4 bases from J, with 7 bases between.

This clonotype was seen only once. One junction end disagrees with the germline gene, perhaps due to a read error. This rearrangement joins TRBV7-2 to TRBJ2-1; TRBD1 aligns across 9 bases. The germline CDR1 and CDR2 sequences are SGHTA and FQGNSA. This CDR3 comprises 17 residues. The CDR3 nucleotides read TGTGCCGGCAGCTCGCGCCCCGGGACAGGGATTTTGAATGAGCAGTTCTTC. This translates into CAGSSRPGTGILNEQFF. Full variable domain (remainder filled in from reference TRBV7-2 and TRBJ2-1): GAGVSQSPSNKVTEKGKDVELRCDPISGHTALYWYRQSLGQGLEFLIYFQGNSAPDKSGLPSDRFSAERTGGSVSTLTIQRTQQEDSAVYLCAGSSRPGTGILNEQFFGPGTRLTVL.

As regards this clonotype: Its ends do not fully match the called genes, so a read error is possible. This rearrangement joins TRBV7-7 to TRBJ2-5; the match to TRBD1 covers 10 bases. CDR1 and CDR2 from the germline V gene are SSHAT and FNYEAQ (reference sequence). The CDR3 is 15 residues long. The CDR3 nucleotides read TGTGCTAGCAGCTTGGGACAGGGGATACAAGAGACCCAGTACTTC. This gives the protein CASSLGQGIQETQYF.

This rearrangement joins TRBV28 to TRBJ2-5; tentative D call: TRBD1 (5 bases). The CDR3 is 11 amino acids. The V gene lost 2 bases and the J gene lost 10 bases, with 8 bases spanning the gap. Germline V gene lookup returns CDR1 MDHEN and CDR2 SYDVKM. The CDR3 nucleotides read TGTGCCAGCAGTTTAGCAGGGTACCAGTACTTC. Its translation is CASSLAGYQYF.

This clonotype is labeled as hyperexpanded. V and J are TRBV4-3 and TRBJ2-7; D is unresolved. The ends were cut back, 1 base at V and 5 bases at J, with 15 bases in the middle. Germline CDR1 is LGHNA and CDR2 is YSLEER. CDR3 length: 15 amino acids. CDR3 in amino acids: CASSQGAGLMDEQYF. CDR3 DNA sequence: TGCGCCAGCAGCCAAGGGGCAGGATTGATGGACGAGCAGTACTTC.

This clonotype was observed a few times. The chain couples TRBV5-6 to TRBJ2-7; 8 bases map to TRBD2. Germline lookup yields CDR1 SGHDT and CDR2 YYEEEE. V was pared by 3 bases and J by 4 bases, with 9 bases of the junction left unmatched. The CDR3 extends over 15 amino acids. This CDR3 is CASSYSGSSGYEQYF. The CDR3 region has the DNA TGTGCCAGCAGCTACTCTGGATCTAGCGGGTACGAGCAGTACTTC.

A remark on this clonotype: A read error may account for a junction end that differs from germline. The chain uses TRBV5-1 and TRBJ2-3; possibly TRBD1 or TRBD2 for D (6 bases each). Germline-derived CDR1 and CDR2 are SGHRS and YFSETQ. The CDR3 length is 15 residues. CDR3 region: CASSRSGATTDTQYF. In DNA form, the CDR3 reads TGCGCCAGCAGCCGATCGGGGGCTACCACAGATACGCAGTATTTC.

The chain combines TRBV3-1 with TRBJ1-2, with a weak D call TRBD1 (6 bases). V lost 0 bases, J lost 6 bases, and 20 bases lay in between. Germline assignment: CDR1 LGHDT and CDR2 YNNKEL (reference sequence). This CDR3 is built from 17 residues. In DNA, the CDR3 is TGTGCCAGCAGCCAAGATAGATTCGTCCAGGCAGGGGATGGCTACACCTTC. This encodes CASSQDRFVQAGDGYTF.

This clonotype has just a few counts. The chain joins TRBV12-3 or TRBV12-4 to TRBJ2-4; 7 positions match TRBD1. With 2 bases clipped from V and 0 bases from J, the junction kept 4 bases outside the gene matches. The CDR3 runs to 16 residues. CDR3 DNA sequence: TGTGCCAGCAGTTTACAGCAGGGGGTAGCCAAAAACATTCAGTACTTC. It encodes CASSLQQGVAKNIQYF.

This clonotype has only a few counts. The junction does not match germline at one end; this may be a read error. This chain uses TRBV20-1 with TRBJ2-5; no clear D gene. The CDR3 contains 15 residues. Germline lookup yields CDR1 DFQATT and CDR2 SNEGSKA (reference sequence). The chain's CDR3 is CSARDGGTPRETQYF. The CDR3 nucleotides read TGCAGTGCCAGAGATGGTGGCACCCCGCGAGAGACCCAGTACTTC.

This clonotype was detected only a few times. The J gene is TRBJ2-7, the V gene TRBV20-1; the D gene is possibly TRBD1 (5 bases). This CDR3 contains 14 residues. V was clipped by 6 bases and J by 5 bases, with 20 bases between them. CDR1 is DFQATT and CDR2 is SNEGSKA in the germline V gene (reference sequence). The CDR3 coding sequence is TGCAGTGCCCTCCAGGGTTACCTCCGTGACGAGCAGTACTTC. Its translation: CSALQGYLRDEQYF.

This clonotype has a handful of counts. This CDR3 reads CASSLQRGLYEQYF. The CDR3 DNA is TGTGCCAGCAGTTTGCAACGGGGACTCTACGAGCAGTACTTC. The V gene is TRBV27, the J gene TRBJ2-5, with TRBD2 as a possible D gene (6 bases). TRBJ2-7 matches the DNA end more closely, so the J call is doubtful. CDR3 length equals 14 residues. Looked up from germline, CDR1 is MNHEY and CDR2 is SMNVEV (reference sequence).

CDR3 protein: CSARRVGQNTEAFF. Written as DNA, the CDR3 is TGCAGTGCTAGAAGGGTGGGACAAAACACTGAAGCTTTCTTT. The chain links TRBV20-1 to TRBJ1-1; D is perhaps TRBD1 (6 bases). Per the germline V gene, CDR1 is DFQATT and CDR2 is SNEGSKA (reference sequence). The V end was cut by 2 bases, the J end by 2 bases, with 12 bases between. The CDR3 contains 14 residues.

The chain has TRBV6-4 and TRBJ2-5, with 7 bases that match TRBD1. Germline loops: CDR1 MRHNA, CDR2 SNTAGT. The CDR3 is made up of 16 amino acids. The J segment lost 1 base and the V segment lost 2 bases, leaving 7 bases of the junction unmatched. CDR3 in DNA: TGTGCCAGCAGTGACAAGGCCAGGGGGTTCCAAGAGACCCAGTACTTC. Its protein product is CASSDKARGFQETQYF.

This chain joins TRBV20-1 and TRBJ2-5; D gene unclear. Germline CDR1 is DFQATT and CDR2 is SNEGSKA (reference sequence). The CDR3 has 12 residues. Trimming left V 0 bases short and J 4 bases short, with 6 bases between. CDR3 coding DNA: TGCAGTGCTAGAGATTACGGAGAGACCCAGTACTTC. It yields the protein CSARDYGETQYF.

This clonotype came up a few times. V is TRBV24-1 and J is TRBJ2-5; D perhaps matches TRBD1 (6 bases). The germline V and J ends were trimmed by 2 bases and 2 bases, with 8 bases remaining between them. Germline lookup yields CDR1 KGHDR and CDR2 SFDVKD. The CDR3 covers 14 residues. For the CDR3, the DNA is TGTGCCACCAGTGATTCGACAGGTCAAGAGACCCAGTACTTC. Amino acid sequence: CATSDSTGQETQYF.

The CDR3: CASSLVAPTADTQYF. For the CDR3, the DNA is TGTGCCAGCAGCTTAGTGGCCCCGACGGCAGATACGCAGTATTTT. The rearrangement uses TRBV11-2 and TRBJ2-3; D is unclear. Germline V gene data show CDR1 as SGHAT and CDR2 as FQNNGV. The CDR3 runs to 15 residues. V dropped 1 base and J dropped 4 bases, with 12 bases sitting between them.